This T cell receptor (beta chain) was recovered during a study of blood T cell repertoires in COVID-19. The wider study: COVID-19 samples collected from the United States, Italy and Spain covered acute and convalescent phases. PBMCs, B-cell-depleted T cells, or T cells provided the cDNA or gDNA that made up the material.

Original data processing: By means of reference gene primer amplification, nucleated cell counts were estimated. This table comes from immunoSEQ multiplex PCR, and its TCRdb copy is limited to in-frame clones, with some not included. V and J calls and clone size come straight from that table; D and trimming were deduced from the DNA. This table holds some 320,000 clones, approximately 85% found once. After removal of 0 bases from V and 0 bases from J, the junction contained 9 bases not matched to a gene. CDR1 is SGHRS, CDR2 YFSETQ, per germline. CDR3 length: 17 residues. The V call is TRBV5-1, the J call TRBJ2-7; 7 nucleotides line up with TRBD2. The TCR was taken from a human donor in a cohort sampled during active COVID-19. Sequenced sample: peripheral blood. The CDR3 loop is CASSLAGGGPPSYEQYF. The CDR3 region has the DNA TGCGCCAGCAGCTTGGCGGGCGGGGGACCCCCCTCCTACGAGCAGTACTTC.